A selection of T cell receptor beta chains follows, all from one sample in a study of human T cells and chemical hapten exposure. Via MiXCR, TCRdb re-called the RACE reads, giving one row per CDR3 protein. Of 130,000 or so distinct CDR3 sequences listed, roughly 9% are singletons. Sequenced sample: whole blood. Receptors originate from a male donor in good health. Some clones in this sample may be carry-over from other donors' samples. Both conserved end residues are part of each CDR3. Each record gives: D gene, clone size, V gene, J gene, CDR3 DNA, CDR3 protein. The D gene is left open where the match is weak. Clone size appears in some rows only: once, few, many, or a class for an expanded clone.

D: TRBD2; size: few; V: TRBV4-3; J: TRBJ2-1; DNA: TGCGCCAGCAGCCAAGGGACTAGCGGGGGGGCTTTCAATGAGCAGTTCTTC; CDR3: CASSQGTSGGAFNEQFF
D: .; size: few; V: TRBV3-1; J: TRBJ2-3; DNA: TGTGCCAGCAGCCAAGGGTATAGCGGAACTAGCACAGATACGCAGTATTTT; CDR3: CASSQGYSGTSTDTQYF
D: TRBD1; size: .; V: TRBV20-1; J: TRBJ2-4; DNA: TGCAGTGCTAGGGGACAGGGGGCCAAAAACATTCAGTACTTC; CDR3: CSARGQGAKNIQYF
D: TRBD2; size: few; V: TRBV20-1; J: TRBJ2-3; DNA: TGCAGTGCTAGGTTGACGACTAGCGGGGGCTCAGATACGCAGTATTTT; CDR3: CSARLTTSGGSDTQYF
D: .; size: .; V: TRBV11-2; J: TRBJ1-4; DNA: TGTGCCAGCAGCTTAAGGGGGTCTAATGAAAAACTGTTTTTT; CDR3: CASSLRGSNEKLFF
D: TRBD2; size: .; V: TRBV20-1; J: TRBJ2-2; DNA: TGCAGTGCTAGAGATCTAGCGGTAAACACCGGGGAGCTGTTTTTT; CDR3: CSARDLAVNTGELFF
D: .; size: many; V: TRBV20-1; J: TRBJ1-5; DNA: TGCAGTGCTAGAGATCGGGACACGCATCAGCCCCAGCATTTT; CDR3: CSARDRDTHQPQHF
D: TRBD1; size: many; V: TRBV6-2/TRBV6-3; J: TRBJ1-5; DNA: TGTGCCAGCAGTTACGGACAGGCCAATCAGCCCCAGCATTTT; CDR3: CASSYGQANQPQHF
D: .; size: many; V: TRBV9; J: TRBJ2-1; DNA: TGTGCCAGCAGTGGGACCCCGTTCCCCGTAGGCTCCTACAATGAGCAGTTCTTC; CDR3: CASSGTPFPVGSYNEQFF
D: .; size: many; V: TRBV7-9; J: TRBJ1-1; DNA: TGTGCCAGCAGCTTAGAACACCTCCAACGTCGCACTGAAGCTTTCTTT; CDR3: CASSLEHLQRRTEAFF
D: .; size: .; V: TRBV5-1; J: TRBJ2-1; DNA: TGCGCCAGCGCCATCGGGTTATACAATGAGCAGTTCTTC; CDR3: CASAIGLYNEQFF
D: .; size: few; V: TRBV6-1; J: TRBJ1-4; DNA: TGTGCCAGCAGTGCGAACAGGCAGGTCGTGGAAAAACTGTTTTTT; CDR3: CASSANRQVVEKLFF
D: .; size: few; V: TRBV7-9; J: TRBJ1-3; DNA: TGTGCCAGCGGATTATTATCAGGGACCTCTGGAAACACCATATATTTT; CDR3: CASGLLSGTSGNTIYF
D: .; size: .; V: TRBV7-9; J: TRBJ1-4; DNA: TGTGCCAGCAGCGCCCAGGATAATGAAAAACTGTTTTTT; CDR3: CASSAQDNEKLFF
D: .; size: .; V: TRBV12-5; J: TRBJ1-2; DNA: TGTGCTAGTGGTCACACCGACAAGGCAGCTGGCTACACCTTC; CDR3: CASGHTDKAAGYTF
D: .; size: few; V: TRBV6-5; J: TRBJ1-5; DNA: TGTGCCAGCAGGAACCCGGGTGGGAGGGGGTCGCTCAATCAGCCCCAGCATTTT; CDR3: CASRNPGGRGSLNQPQHF
D: TRBD2; size: few; V: TRBV11-2; J: TRBJ2-5; DNA: TGTGCCAGCAGCTTGTCACTAGCGGGATACCAAGAGACCCAGTACTTC; CDR3: CASSLSLAGYQETQYF
D: .; size: .; V: TRBV2; J: TRBJ2-6; DNA: TGTGCCAGCAGGGGCCGGCGGCCGGGTTCTGGGGCCAACGTCCTGACTTTC; CDR3: CASRGRRPGSGANVLTF
D: TRBD2; size: many; V: TRBV27; J: TRBJ2-5; DNA: TGTGCCAGCAACCCCTTCGCGGGAGAGCAAGAGACCCAGTACTTC; CDR3: CASNPFAGEQETQYF
D: TRBD1; size: .; V: TRBV12-3/TRBV12-4; J: TRBJ1-5; DNA: TGTGCCAGCAGCCGCCTCCTGGGACAGGTGGCGAGCAATCAGCCCCAGCATTTT; CDR3: CASSRLLGQVASNQPQHF
D: TRBD2; size: .; V: TRBV20-1; J: TRBJ2-7; DNA: TGCAGTGCTAGAGTACTAGCGGGGAGCTCCTACGAGCAGTACTTC; CDR3: CSARVLAGSSYEQYF
D: .; size: .; V: TRBV5-4; J: TRBJ1-1; DNA: TGTGCCAGCAGCCACCGGGGCTCCCTGAACACTGAAGCTTTCTTT; CDR3: CASSHRGSLNTEAFF
D: .; size: many; V: TRBV3-1; J: TRBJ2-1; DNA: TGTGCCAGCAGCCAAGGGTTTGAGGGCGGTGAGCAGTTCTTC; CDR3: CASSQGFEGGEQFF
D: .; size: many; V: TRBV7-9; J: TRBJ1-5; DNA: TGTGCCAGCAGCTCGGACGTGAGGCAGCCCCAGCATTTT; CDR3: CASSSDVRQPQHF
D: .; size: .; V: TRBV7-2; J: TRBJ2-3; DNA: TGTGCCAGCAGCTGGTCGGGGGATGCCACAGATACGCAGTATTTT; CDR3: CASSWSGDATDTQYF
D: .; size: .; V: TRBV4-2; J: TRBJ1-2; DNA: TGTGCCAGCAGCCAAGATCAATCCGGACAGAACTATGGCTACACCTTC; CDR3: CASSQDQSGQNYGYTF
D: .; size: many; V: TRBV20-1; J: TRBJ2-2; DNA: TGCAGTGCTAGAGACGGGGGTGCGAACACCGGGGAGCTGTTTTTT; CDR3: CSARDGGANTGELFF
D: .; size: few; V: TRBV12-3/TRBV12-4; J: TRBJ2-2; DNA: TGTGCCAGCAGTAACACAGGGCTTAACTCGAACACCGGGGAGCTGTTTTTT; CDR3: CASSNTGLNSNTGELFF
D: .; size: few; V: TRBV12-3/TRBV12-4; J: TRBJ1-5; DNA: TGTGCCAGCAGTTTTGGGGGGGACCCTAGCAATCAGCCCCAGCATTTT; CDR3: CASSFGGDPSNQPQHF
D: .; size: few; V: TRBV7-8; J: TRBJ1-3; DNA: TGTGCCAGCAGCTTAGTAAAGGGAAACACCATATATTTT; CDR3: CASSLVKGNTIYF
D: .; size: few; V: TRBV12-3/TRBV12-4; J: TRBJ1-2; DNA: TGTGCCAGCAGTTTAGGGGGGTCAGGTTATGGCTACACCTTC; CDR3: CASSLGGSGYGYTF
D: .; size: .; V: TRBV4-2; J: TRBJ2-7; DNA: TGTGCCAGCAGCCAAGGAACGGGGAACTACGAGCAGTACTTC; CDR3: CASSQGTGNYEQYF
D: TRBD1; size: many; V: TRBV19; J: TRBJ2-1; DNA: TGTGCCAGTAGGAGGGGGCAGATTAAGGATGAGCAGTTCTTC; CDR3: CASRRGQIKDEQFF
D: TRBD2; size: few; V: TRBV14; J: TRBJ2-7; DNA: TGTGCCAGCAGCCAAGATTTCCTAGCGGGAGTCTACGAGCAGTACTTC; CDR3: CASSQDFLAGVYEQYF
D: .; size: .; V: TRBV5-1; J: TRBJ1-6; DNA: TGCGCCAGCAGCTTGACAGGGTGGAATTCACCCCTCCACTTT; CDR3: CASSLTGWNSPLHF
D: .; size: .; V: TRBV7-2; J: TRBJ2-2; DNA: TGTGCCAGCAGCTTAAGGCTGCAAGTCACCGGGGAGCTGTTTTTT; CDR3: CASSLRLQVTGELFF
D: .; size: few; V: TRBV6-2/TRBV6-3; J: TRBJ2-5; DNA: TGTGCCAGCAGTCGACCGCAAGGCCTGGGAGAGACCCAGTACTTC; CDR3: CASSRPQGLGETQYF
D: TRBD2; size: .; V: TRBV20-1; J: TRBJ2-1; DNA: TGCAGTGCCCCGATAGCGGGGAACAATGAGCAGTTCTTC; CDR3: CSAPIAGNNEQFF
D: TRBD2; size: few; V: TRBV10-3; J: TRBJ2-1; DNA: TGTGCCATCTTAACTAGCGGGTATTCCTACAATGAGCAGTTCTTC; CDR3: CAILTSGYSYNEQFF
D: TRBD1; size: .; V: TRBV4-2; J: TRBJ2-5; DNA: TGTGCCAGCAGCCCGGGGACAGGGGATCAAGAGACCCAGTACTTC; CDR3: CASSPGTGDQETQYF
D: .; size: many; V: TRBV5-1; J: TRBJ2-1; DNA: TGCGCCAGCAGCCTTTCATTGCAATCCTACAATGAGCAGTTCTTC; CDR3: CASSLSLQSYNEQFF
D: TRBD1; size: few; V: TRBV12-5; J: TRBJ1-5; DNA: TGTGCTAGTGGTCCCGGGACAGGGGGTTTTCAGCCCCAGCATTTT; CDR3: CASGPGTGGFQPQHF
D: TRBD1; size: few; V: TRBV11-2; J: TRBJ2-5; DNA: TGTGCCAGCAGCTCGGGACAGGGAGGGGCGGAGACCCAGTACTTC; CDR3: CASSSGQGGAETQYF
D: .; size: few; V: TRBV27; J: TRBJ1-2; DNA: TGTGCCAGCAGTTTAACAGCTAACTATGGCTACACCTTC; CDR3: CASSLTANYGYTF
D: .; size: .; V: TRBV5-1; J: TRBJ2-3; DNA: TGCGCCAGCAGCTTACTGGACTCCACAGATACGCAGTATTTT; CDR3: CASSLLDSTDTQYF
D: .; size: many; V: TRBV7-9; J: TRBJ2-6; DNA: TGTGCCAGCAGCGGATACAGCTCTGGGGCCAACGTCCTGACTTTC; CDR3: CASSGYSSGANVLTF
D: TRBD1; size: many; V: TRBV15; J: TRBJ2-7; DNA: TGTGCCACCAGCTGGGACAGGGGTTCCTACGAGCAGTACTTC; CDR3: CATSWDRGSYEQYF
D: TRBD1; size: few; V: TRBV7-2; J: TRBJ1-5; DNA: TGTGCCAGCAGCTTAGGGACAGGGGTACAGCCCCAGCATTTT; CDR3: CASSLGTGVQPQHF
D: .; size: .; V: TRBV29-1; J: TRBJ1-2; DNA: TGCAGCGTTGGATTGGGGTTTGGCTACACCTTC; CDR3: CSVGLGFGYTF
D: .; size: few; V: TRBV10-3; J: TRBJ2-5; DNA: TGTGCCATCAGTGATCGCCAAGAGACCCAGTACTTC; CDR3: CAISDRQETQYF
D: .; size: .; V: TRBV14; J: TRBJ2-3; DNA: TGTGCCAGCAGCCATGGAGGATTCCTCACAGATACGCAGTATTTT; CDR3: CASSHGGFLTDTQYF
D: .; size: .; V: TRBV7-2; J: TRBJ1-2; DNA: TGTGCCAGCAGCTTAGGCTCTCAGGGATATGGCTACACCTTC; CDR3: CASSLGSQGYGYTF
D: TRBD1; size: .; V: TRBV10-3; J: TRBJ2-5; DNA: TGTGCCATCAGTCCGGGACAGGGAATGGTCGCTGAAGAGACCCAGTACTTC; CDR3: CAISPGQGMVAEETQYF
D: TRBD1; size: few; V: TRBV12-3/TRBV12-4; J: TRBJ1-5; DNA: TGTGCCAGCAGTCAGCACAGGGGGCTAGCTAATCAGCCCCAGCATTTT; CDR3: CASSQHRGLANQPQHF
D: .; size: many; V: TRBV4-3; J: TRBJ2-7; DNA: TGCGCCAGCAGCCAAGACAGGGGATCAGAACGCGAGCAGTACTTC; CDR3: CASSQDRGSEREQYF
D: TRBD1; size: .; V: TRBV11-2; J: TRBJ2-7; DNA: TGTGCCAGCAGCAAGTGGACAGGGCTCTACGAGCAGTACTTC; CDR3: CASSKWTGLYEQYF
D: .; size: few; V: TRBV20-1; J: TRBJ2-5; DNA: TGCAGTGCTAGAACGCCGGGTTTTAGGTGGGAGACCCAGTACTTC; CDR3: CSARTPGFRWETQYF
D: TRBD1; size: few; V: TRBV6-2/TRBV6-3; J: TRBJ2-7; DNA: TGTGCCAGCGAGGGCATGGCAGGGGGTATCCACGAGCAGTACTTC; CDR3: CASEGMAGGIHEQYF
D: .; size: few; V: TRBV29-1; J: TRBJ2-7; DNA: TGCAGCGTTCAGGGTCGTCTGGCCCACGAGCAGTACTTC; CDR3: CSVQGRLAHEQYF